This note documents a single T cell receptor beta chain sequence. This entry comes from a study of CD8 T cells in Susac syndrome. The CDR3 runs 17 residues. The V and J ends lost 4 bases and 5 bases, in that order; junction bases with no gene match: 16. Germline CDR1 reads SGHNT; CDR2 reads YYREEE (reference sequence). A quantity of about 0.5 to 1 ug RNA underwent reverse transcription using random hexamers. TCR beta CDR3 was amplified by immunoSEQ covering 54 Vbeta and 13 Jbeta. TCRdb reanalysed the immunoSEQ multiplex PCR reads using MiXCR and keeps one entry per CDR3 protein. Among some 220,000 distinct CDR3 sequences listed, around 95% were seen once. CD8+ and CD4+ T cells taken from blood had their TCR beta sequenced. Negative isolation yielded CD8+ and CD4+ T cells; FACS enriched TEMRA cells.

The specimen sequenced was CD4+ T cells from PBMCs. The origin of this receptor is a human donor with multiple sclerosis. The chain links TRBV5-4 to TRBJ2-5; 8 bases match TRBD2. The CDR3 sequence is CASSARRMSGGSETQYF. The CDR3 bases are TGTGCCAGCAGCGCACGCCGTATGAGCGGGGGCTCGGAGACCCAGTACTTC.